Listed below are T cell receptor beta chains from one sample, sequenced in a study of STAT3 mutations in large granular lymphocyte leukemia. The repertoire was sequenced with immunoSEQ multiplex PCR; TCRdb's copy has only in-frame clones and lacks some. The sample includes about 4,600 clones, 45% to 50% of them seen just once. The material sequenced was peripheral blood mononuclear cells. The receptors here all came from a man aged 55 to 69 with T-cell large granular lymphocyte leukemia. Some clones in this sample may be carry-over from other donors' samples. The CDR3 runs from the conserved cysteine through the conserved F or W. The D gene is left open where the match is weak. Not all rows give a size; the values are once, few, many and, for expanded clones, a class.

D: -; V: TRBV4-1; size: medium-sized; J: TRBJ2-5; CDR3: CASSQDTGPMEETQYF; DNA: TGCGCCAGCAGCCAAGATACCGGACCCATGGAGGAGACCCAGTACTTC
D: -; V: TRBV5-4; size: -; J: TRBJ1-2; CDR3: CASSPAAKTYGYTF; DNA: TGTGCCAGCAGCCCGGCAGCTAAGACCTATGGCTACACCTTC
D: -; V: TRBV5-4; size: -; J: TRBJ2-2; CDR3: CASSLPGVDTGELFF; DNA: TGTGCCAGCAGCTTGCCTGGGGTGGACACCGGGGAGCTGTTTTTT
D: TRBD1; V: TRBV13; size: -; J: TRBJ2-4; CDR3: CASSRTGSIQYF; DNA: TGTGCCAGCAGCAGGACAGGGAGCATTCAGTACTTC
D: -; V: TRBV2; size: -; J: TRBJ2-1; CDR3: CASRRGGESDEQFF; DNA: TGTGCCAGCAGGAGGGGCGGGGAGTCGGATGAGCAGTTCTTC
D: TRBD1; V: TRBV25-1; size: -; J: TRBJ1-1; CDR3: CASRTGGINEAFF; DNA: TGTGCCAGCAGGACAGGGGGCATAAATGAAGCTTTCTTT
D: TRBD1; V: TRBV5-1; size: -; J: TRBJ1-2; CDR3: CASSWDRDYGYTF; DNA: TGCGCCAGCAGCTGGGACAGGGACTATGGCTACACCTTC
D: -; V: TRBV7-9; size: -; J: TRBJ1-2; CDR3: CASSPDDFAYTF; DNA: TGTGCCAGCAGCCCCGATGATTTTGCCTACACCTTC
D: -; V: TRBV18; size: few; J: TRBJ1-2; CDR3: CASSPDRNYGYTF; DNA: TGTGCCAGCTCACCTGACAGAAACTATGGCTACACCTTC
D: TRBD1; V: TRBV10-2; size: few; J: TRBJ1-2; CDR3: CASSESRQGLGYTF; DNA: TGCGCCAGCAGTGAGTCTCGACAGGGGTTAGGCTACACCTTC
D: -; V: TRBV18; size: -; J: TRBJ2-5; CDR3: CASSQDSQETQYF; DNA: TGTGCCAGCTCACAGGACAGTCAAGAGACCCAGTACTTC
D: TRBD1; V: TRBV15; size: few; J: TRBJ2-7; CDR3: CATSTPGQSYEQYF; DNA: TGTGCCACCAGCACCCCGGGACAGTCCTACGAGCAGTACTTC
D: -; V: TRBV18; size: -; J: TRBJ1-4; CDR3: CASSPLGRGTNEKLFF; DNA: TGTGCCAGCTCACCACTCGGTAGGGGGACTAATGAAAAACTGTTTTTT
D: TRBD1; V: TRBV7-9; size: -; J: TRBJ2-5; CDR3: CAWGQGGETQYF; DNA: TGTGCCTGGGGACAGGGCGGAGAGACCCAGTACTTC
D: TRBD2; V: TRBV29-1; size: -; J: TRBJ2-1; CDR3: CSVIAGSSYNEQFF; DNA: TGCAGCGTTATAGCGGGGTCCTCCTACAATGAGCAGTTCTTC
D: -; V: TRBV6-5; size: -; J: TRBJ1-2; CDR3: CASYRRGNYYGYTF; DNA: TGTGCCAGTTACCGTAGGGGTAACTACTATGGCTACACCTTC
D: -; V: TRBV5-5; size: -; J: TRBJ1-2; CDR3: CASSSNTNGYTF; DNA: TGTGCCAGCAGCTCCAATACCAATGGCTACACCTTC
D: -; V: TRBV7-9; size: -; J: TRBJ2-5; CDR3: CASSLWGRETQYF; DNA: TGTGCCAGCAGCTTATGGGGAAGAGAGACCCAGTACTTC
D: -; V: TRBV5-1; size: -; J: TRBJ2-1; CDR3: CASSFAPSNSNEQFF; DNA: TGCGCCAGCAGCTTTGCCCCCTCGAATTCCAATGAGCAGTTCTTC
D: -; V: TRBV6-6; size: few; J: TRBJ2-7; CDR3: CASKFGLTYEQYF; DNA: TGTGCCAGCAAGTTCGGCTTGACCTACGAGCAGTACTTC
D: -; V: TRBV11-2; size: -; J: TRBJ1-6; CDR3: CASSPDWGHNSPLHF; DNA: TGTGCCAGCAGCCCCGATTGGGGGCATAATTCACCCCTCCACTTT
D: -; V: TRBV6-1; size: few; J: TRBJ1-5; CDR3: CASAGGIYQPQHF; DNA: TGTGCCAGCGCGGGGGGTATTTATCAGCCCCAGCATTTT
D: -; V: TRBV10-3; size: -; J: TRBJ2-3; CDR3: CAIGTPTTDTQYF; DNA: TGTGCCATCGGGACTCCTACGACAGATACGCAGTATTTT
D: -; V: TRBV5-1; size: -; J: TRBJ2-5; CDR3: CASSLGPNQETQYF; DNA: TGCGCCAGCAGCTTGGGACCGAACCAAGAGACCCAGTACTTC
D: TRBD1; V: TRBV10-3; size: -; J: TRBJ2-2; CDR3: CAISDRGHTGELFF; DNA: TGTGCCATCAGTGACAGGGGGCACACCGGGGAGCTGTTTTTT
D: -; V: TRBV6-5; size: -; J: TRBJ1-1; CDR3: CASSYADSNNEAFF; DNA: TGTGCCAGCAGTTACGCAGACAGTAATAATGAAGCTTTCTTT
D: -; V: TRBV5-1; size: -; J: TRBJ1-6; CDR3: CASSLEPDSPLHF; DNA: TGCGCCAGCAGCTTGGAGCCGGATTCACCCCTCCACTTT
D: -; V: TRBV5-1; size: -; J: TRBJ1-6; CDR3: CASKGDSNSPLHF; DNA: TGCGCCAGCAAGGGAGACAGTAATTCACCCCTCCACTTT
D: -; V: TRBV18; size: -; J: TRBJ2-5; CDR3: CASSSGGETQYF; DNA: TGTGCCAGCTCATCAGGGGGGGAGACCCAGTACTTC
D: -; V: TRBV5-4; size: -; J: TRBJ2-2; CDR3: CASSSGVANTGELFF; DNA: TGTGCCAGCAGCTCAGGCGTCGCGAACACCGGGGAGCTGTTTTTT
D: TRBD1; V: TRBV5-4; size: once; J: TRBJ2-7; CDR3: CASSFSGQGIGEQYF; DNA: TGTGCCAGCAGCTTCTCGGGACAGGGTATAGGCGAGCAGTACTTC
D: -; V: TRBV5-1; size: -; J: TRBJ1-6; CDR3: CASSSGVLGSPLHF; DNA: TGCGCCAGCAGCTCGGGGGTCCTCGGTTCACCCCTCCACTTT
D: -; V: TRBV30; size: -; J: TRBJ1-2; CDR3: CAWSRMAGDGYTF; DNA: TGTGCCTGGAGTCGGATGGCAGGGGATGGCTACACCTTC